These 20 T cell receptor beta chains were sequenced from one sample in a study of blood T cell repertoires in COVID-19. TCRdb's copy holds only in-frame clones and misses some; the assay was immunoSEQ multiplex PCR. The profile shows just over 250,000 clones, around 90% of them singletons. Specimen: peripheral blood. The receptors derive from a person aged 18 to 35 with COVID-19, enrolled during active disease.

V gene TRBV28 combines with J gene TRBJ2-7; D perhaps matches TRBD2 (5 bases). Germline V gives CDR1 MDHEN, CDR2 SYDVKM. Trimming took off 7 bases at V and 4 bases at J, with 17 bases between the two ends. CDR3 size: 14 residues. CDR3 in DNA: TGTGCCAGCATCCCCGGATCGGGAAAGTACGAGCAGTACTTC. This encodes CASIPGSGKYEQYF.

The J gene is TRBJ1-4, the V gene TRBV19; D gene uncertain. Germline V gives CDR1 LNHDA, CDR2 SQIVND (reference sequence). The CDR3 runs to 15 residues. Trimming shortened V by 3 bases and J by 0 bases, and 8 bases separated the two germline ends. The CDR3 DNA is TGTGCCAGTAGTATCACCCGAGCAACTAATGAAAAACTGTTTTTT. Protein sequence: CASSITRATNEKLFF.

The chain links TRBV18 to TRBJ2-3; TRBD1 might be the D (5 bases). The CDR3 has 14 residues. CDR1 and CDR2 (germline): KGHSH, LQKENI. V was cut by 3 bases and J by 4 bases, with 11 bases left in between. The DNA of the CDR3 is TGTGCCAGCTCACCCAGGGTACAGGCAGATACGCAGTATTTT. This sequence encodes CASSPRVQADTQYF.

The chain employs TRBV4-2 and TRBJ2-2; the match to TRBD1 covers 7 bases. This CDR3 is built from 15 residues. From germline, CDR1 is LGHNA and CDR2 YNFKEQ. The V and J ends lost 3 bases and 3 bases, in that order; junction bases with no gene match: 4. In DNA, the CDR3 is TGTGCCAGCAGCCAGTGGGACAGAGACACCGGGGAGCTGTTTTTT. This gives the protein CASSQWDRDTGELFF.

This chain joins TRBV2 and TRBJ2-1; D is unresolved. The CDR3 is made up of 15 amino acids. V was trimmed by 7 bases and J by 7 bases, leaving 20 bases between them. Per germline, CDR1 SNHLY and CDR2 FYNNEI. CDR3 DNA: TGTGCCAGCACTGGAGAGTTCTTCCTTAATAATGAGCAGTTCTTC. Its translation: CASTGEFFLNNEQFF.

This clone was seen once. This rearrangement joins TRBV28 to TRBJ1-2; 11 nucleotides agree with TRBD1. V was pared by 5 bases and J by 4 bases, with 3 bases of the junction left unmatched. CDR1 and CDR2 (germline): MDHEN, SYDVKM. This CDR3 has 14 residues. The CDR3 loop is CASSPGQGGYGYTF. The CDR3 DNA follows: TGTGCCAGCAGTCCGGGACAGGGGGGCTATGGCTACACCTTC.

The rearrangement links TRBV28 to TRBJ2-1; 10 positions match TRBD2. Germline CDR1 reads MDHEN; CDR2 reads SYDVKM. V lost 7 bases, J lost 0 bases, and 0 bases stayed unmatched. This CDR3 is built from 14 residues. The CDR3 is CASIAGGSYNEQFF. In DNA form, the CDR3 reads TGTGCCAGCATAGCGGGGGGCTCCTACAATGAGCAGTTCTTC.

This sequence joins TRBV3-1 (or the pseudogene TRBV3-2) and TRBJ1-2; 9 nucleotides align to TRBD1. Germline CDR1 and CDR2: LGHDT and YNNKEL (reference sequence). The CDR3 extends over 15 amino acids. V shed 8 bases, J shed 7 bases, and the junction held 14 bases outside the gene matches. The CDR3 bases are TGTGCCAGCGCAGGGGCCTCCGGGACAGGGCTTGGCTACACCTTC. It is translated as CASAGASGTGLGYTF.

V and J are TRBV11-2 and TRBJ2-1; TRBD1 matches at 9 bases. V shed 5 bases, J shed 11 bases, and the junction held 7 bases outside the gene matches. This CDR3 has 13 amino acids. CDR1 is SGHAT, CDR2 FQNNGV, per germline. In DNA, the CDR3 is TGTGCCAGCAGCACCTCCGGGACAGGGAAGCAGTTCTTC. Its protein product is CASSTSGTGKQFF.

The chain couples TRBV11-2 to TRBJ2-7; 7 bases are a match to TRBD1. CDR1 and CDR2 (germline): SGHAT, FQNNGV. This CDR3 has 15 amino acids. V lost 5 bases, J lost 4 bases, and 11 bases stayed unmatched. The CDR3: CASSLSGTALYEQYF. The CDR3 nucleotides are TGTGCCAGCAGCCTATCCGGGACAGCACTTTACGAGCAGTACTTC.

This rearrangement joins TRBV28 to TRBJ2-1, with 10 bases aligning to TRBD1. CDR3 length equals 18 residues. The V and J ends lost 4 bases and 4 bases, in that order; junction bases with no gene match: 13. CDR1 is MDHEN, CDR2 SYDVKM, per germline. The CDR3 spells CASSSPTLGDRGYNEQFF. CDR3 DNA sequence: TGTGCCAGCAGTTCCCCCACCCTAGGGGACAGGGGTTACAATGAGCAGTTCTTC.

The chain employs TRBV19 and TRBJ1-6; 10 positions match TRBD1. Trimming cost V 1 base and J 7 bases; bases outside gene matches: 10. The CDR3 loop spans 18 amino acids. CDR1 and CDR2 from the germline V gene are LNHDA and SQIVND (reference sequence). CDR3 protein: CASSIAVLTGGANSPLHF. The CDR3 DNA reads TGTGCCAGTAGTATAGCGGTATTGACAGGGGGCGCGAATTCACCCCTCCACTTT.

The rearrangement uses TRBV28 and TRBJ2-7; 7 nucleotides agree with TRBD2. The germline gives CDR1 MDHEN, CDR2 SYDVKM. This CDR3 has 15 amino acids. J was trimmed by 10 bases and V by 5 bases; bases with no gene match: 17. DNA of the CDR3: TGTGCCAGCAGTACCCCTGTGGGAGGGAGAGGTAATCAGTACTTC. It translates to CASSTPVGGRGNQYF.

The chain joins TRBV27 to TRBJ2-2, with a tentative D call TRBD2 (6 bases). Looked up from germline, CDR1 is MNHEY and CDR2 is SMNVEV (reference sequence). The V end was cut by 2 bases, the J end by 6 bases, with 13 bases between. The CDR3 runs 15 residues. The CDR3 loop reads CASSLVSGVAGELFF. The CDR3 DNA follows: TGTGCCAGCAGTTTAGTGTCGGGAGTAGCCGGGGAGCTGTTTTTT.

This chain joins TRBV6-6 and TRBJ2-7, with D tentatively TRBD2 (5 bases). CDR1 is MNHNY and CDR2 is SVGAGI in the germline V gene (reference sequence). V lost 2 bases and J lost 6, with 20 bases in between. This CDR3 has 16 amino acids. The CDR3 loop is CASSYPNRFGELEQYF. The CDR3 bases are TGTGCCAGCAGTTACCCAAACCGCTTCGGGGAACTCGAGCAGTACTTC.

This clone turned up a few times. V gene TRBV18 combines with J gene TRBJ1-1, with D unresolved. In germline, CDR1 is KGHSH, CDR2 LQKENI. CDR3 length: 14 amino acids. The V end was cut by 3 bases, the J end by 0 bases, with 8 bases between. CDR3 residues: CASSPDQVNTEAFF. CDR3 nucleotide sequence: TGTGCCAGCTCACCCGACCAGGTGAACACTGAAGCTTTCTTT.

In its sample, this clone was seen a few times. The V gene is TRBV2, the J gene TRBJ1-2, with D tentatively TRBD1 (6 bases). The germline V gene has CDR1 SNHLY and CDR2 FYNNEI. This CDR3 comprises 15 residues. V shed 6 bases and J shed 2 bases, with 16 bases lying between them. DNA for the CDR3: TGTGCCAGCAGCCGAGAGACAGGTTCCAACTATGGCTACACCTTC. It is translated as CASSRETGSNYGYTF.

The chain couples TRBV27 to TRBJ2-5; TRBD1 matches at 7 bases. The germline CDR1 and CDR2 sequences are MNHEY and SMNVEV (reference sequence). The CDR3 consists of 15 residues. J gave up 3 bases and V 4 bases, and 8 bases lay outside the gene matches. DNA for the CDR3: TGTGCCAGCAGTTCTGATTCCGGGACAGAAGAGACCCAGTACTTC. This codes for CASSSDSGTEETQYF.

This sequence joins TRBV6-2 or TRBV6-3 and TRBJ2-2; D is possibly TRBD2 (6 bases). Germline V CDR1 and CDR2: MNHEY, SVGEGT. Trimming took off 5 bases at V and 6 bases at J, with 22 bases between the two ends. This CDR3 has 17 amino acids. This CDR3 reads CASSPFPRTIEAGELFF. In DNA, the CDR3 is TGTGCCAGCAGTCCATTCCCCAGGACTATAGAGGCCGGGGAGCTGTTTTTT.

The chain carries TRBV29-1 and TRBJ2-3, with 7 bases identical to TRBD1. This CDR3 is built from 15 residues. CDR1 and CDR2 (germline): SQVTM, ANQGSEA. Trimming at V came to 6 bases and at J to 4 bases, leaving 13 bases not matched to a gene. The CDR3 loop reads CSVSNRGASADTQYF. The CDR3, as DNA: TGCAGCGTATCAAACAGGGGTGCGTCTGCAGATACGCAGTATTTT.